These 22 T cell receptor beta chains were all obtained from the same sample, sequenced in a study of blood T cell repertoires in COVID-19. Here immunoSEQ multiplex PCR was the method, and the copy in TCRdb shows in-frame clones only, minus some. The repertoire holds some 220,000 clones, with around 82% as singletons. Sequenced: peripheral blood. These receptors all stem from a woman between 65 and 79 years old with acute or convalescent COVID-19.

The J gene is TRBJ2-5, the V gene TRBV3-1 (or the pseudogene TRBV3-2); tentative D call: TRBD2 (7 bases). In germline, CDR1 is LGHDT, CDR2 YNNKEL (reference sequence). The CDR3 is 16 amino acids. Trimming left V 1 base short and J 5 bases short, with 17 bases between. CDR3 sequence (DNA): TGTGCCAGCAGCCAAGCGCCCGTCGGGGGGCAGGAGACCCAGTACTTC. Amino acids: CASSQAPVGGQETQYF.

The J gene is TRBJ2-5, the V gene TRBV11-3; the match to TRBD1 covers 10 bases. CDR3 length equals 14 residues. Per germline, CDR1 SGHNT and CDR2 YENEEA. V dropped 6 bases and J dropped 2; count of bases not matched to a gene: 3. The CDR3 DNA reads as TGTGCCAGCAGTCGGACAGGGGGACAAGAGACCCAGTACTTC. It codes for CASSRTGGQETQYF.

The chain joins TRBV9 to TRBJ1-5; possible D gene TRBD1, 5 bases. CDR1 and CDR2 from the germline V gene are SGDLS and YYNGEE. The CDR3 consists of 16 residues. Trimming took off 0 bases at V and 7 bases at J, with 17 bases between the two ends. CDR3 loop: CASSVVGGSAGQPQHF. In DNA, the CDR3 is TGTGCCAGCAGCGTAGTCGGAGGGTCCGCAGGGCAGCCCCAGCATTTT.

The chain uses TRBV2 and TRBJ1-1, with TRBD1 identical over 7 bases. Germline V CDR1 and CDR2: SNHLY, FYNNEI. V shed 6 bases and J 1 base; nucleotides not matched to a gene: 8. The CDR3 covers 15 residues. CDR3 loop: CASSRDRAPNTEAFF. CDR3 sequence (DNA): TGTGCCAGCAGCCGGGACAGAGCGCCGAACACTGAAGCTTTCTTT.

V usage is TRBV27 and J usage is TRBJ1-1; the match to TRBD1 covers 8 bases. Germline values: CDR1 MNHEY, CDR2 SMNVEV (reference sequence). Trimming took 5 bases from V and 1 from J; bases not matched to a gene: 3. The CDR3 extends over 14 amino acids. The CDR3 protein is CASSTQGGNTEAFF. As DNA, the CDR3 is TGTGCCAGCAGTACACAGGGGGGGAACACTGAAGCTTTCTTT.

This clone was picked up one time. The chain couples TRBV5-1 to TRBJ2-1, with TRBD2 matching over 7 bases. The CDR3 is 15 amino acids. The V gene end was trimmed by 0 bases and the J gene end by 4 bases; junction bases not matched to a gene: 4. From germline, CDR1 is SGHRS and CDR2 YFSETQ. CDR3 nucleotides: TGCGCCAGCAGCTTGGCCAGCGGGGCTTACAATGAGCAGTTCTTC. Its protein product is CASSLASGAYNEQFF.

The rearrangement uses TRBV12-3 or TRBV12-4 and TRBJ2-5; no firm D call. The V end lost 2 bases, the J end lost 5 bases, and 9 bases lay between the germline ends. This CDR3 spans 13 amino acids. DNA of the CDR3: TGTGCCAGCAGTTTACGCAGGTTTGAGACCCAGTACTTC. This translates into CASSLRRFETQYF.

J is TRBJ1-3 and V is TRBV4-1; D remains ambiguous. Trimming took 0 bases from V and 4 from J, leaving 10 bases between them. CDR1 and CDR2 from the germline V gene are MGHRA and YSYEKL. There are 15 residues in the CDR3. The chain's CDR3 is CASSQDEGAGNTIYF. As DNA, the CDR3 is TGCGCCAGCAGCCAAGACGAGGGAGCAGGAAACACCATATATTTT.

The gene calls are TRBV10-3 and TRBJ1-1; D possibly corresponds to TRBD1 (5 bases). CDR3 length: 14 residues. Germline-derived CDR1 and CDR2 are ENHRY and SYGVKD. The V and J ends lost 10 bases and 0 bases respectively, with 15 bases between them. The CDR3 reads CATAGVRMNTEAFF. The CDR3 DNA reads TGTGCCACCGCGGGGGTCCGCATGAACACTGAAGCTTTCTTT.

This sequence joins TRBV3-1 (or the pseudogene TRBV3-2) and TRBJ2-5; TRBD2 aligns across 15 bases. This CDR3 comprises 18 residues. J gave up 1 base and V 4 bases, and 7 bases lay outside the gene matches. Germline V gene lookup returns CDR1 LGHDT and CDR2 YNNKEL (reference sequence). The CDR3 DNA follows: TGTGCCAGCAGCCCAGGACTAGCGGGGGGGGGATTCCAAGAGACCCAGTACTTC. Protein sequence: CASSPGLAGGGFQETQYF.

This clone came up once. J is TRBJ2-2 and V is TRBV7-2; TRBD2 agrees at 11 bases. The V gene end was trimmed by 7 bases and the J gene end by 5 bases; junction bases not matched to a gene: 6. There are 15 residues in the CDR3. Germline values: CDR1 SGHTA, CDR2 FQGNSA. The CDR3 loop reads CASTQTSGITGELFF. The CDR3 region has the DNA TGTGCCAGCACCCAGACTAGCGGGATTACCGGGGAGCTGTTTTTT.

The chain is built from TRBV10-3 and TRBJ2-7, with D possibly TRBD2 on 6 matching bases. Germline-derived CDR1 and CDR2 are ENHRY and SYGVKD. The CDR3 consists of 15 residues. Trimming took off 0 bases at V and 5 bases at J, with 14 bases between the two ends. The CDR3 loop is CAISESSDGGDEQYF. CDR3 nucleotide sequence: TGTGCCATCAGTGAGTCGAGTGATGGAGGGGACGAGCAGTACTTC.

CDR3 coding DNA: TGTGCCAGCAGCAATAATCAGGGGGAAGGAGGAGCTTTCTTT. Amino acids: CASSNNQGEGGAFF. The chain has TRBV11-2 and TRBJ1-1; 7 nucleotides agree with TRBD1. J gave up 10 bases and V 5 bases, and 13 bases lay outside the gene matches. Germline CDR1 SGHAT, CDR2 FQNNGV. This CDR3 contains 14 residues.

To note about this clone: The sample contains more than one DNA sequence encoding this CDR3. This chain links TRBV24-1 with TRBJ2-2; the match to TRBD1 covers 7 bases. The CDR3 covers 15 residues. CDR1 KGHDR and CDR2 SFDVKD come from the germline V gene. V was clipped by 6 bases and J by 0 bases; unmatched bases: 3. CDR3 residues: CATSSGTANTGELFF. The CDR3 coding sequence is TGTGCCACCAGTTCCGGGACAGCGAACACCGGGGAGCTGTTTTTT.

There are a few counts of this clone. The chain combines TRBV10-2 with TRBJ2-1, with 12 bases fitting TRBD1. The CDR3 is 14 residues long. CDR1 is WSHSY, CDR2 SAAADI, per germline. Trimming at V came to 6 bases and at J to 7 bases, leaving 4 bases not matched to a gene. The CDR3 is CASRGQGAINEQFF. CDR3 DNA sequence: TGCGCCAGCAGGGGACAGGGGGCGATTAATGAGCAGTTCTTC.

V usage is TRBV3-1 (or the pseudogene TRBV3-2) and J usage is TRBJ1-2; TRBD1 might be the D (6 bases). The CDR3 runs 13 residues. The germline V gene has CDR1 LGHDT and CDR2 YNNKEL (reference sequence). With 1 base removed from V and 8 bases from J, the gap between germline ends came to 11 bases. The CDR3 sequence: CASSQVQGGGYTF. The CDR3 DNA sequence: TGTGCCAGCAGCCAAGTACAGGGTGGCGGCTACACCTTC.

This clone occurred once. The V gene is TRBV11-3, the J gene TRBJ2-1, with 12 bases fitting TRBD1. V gave up 0 bases and J gave up 8 bases; unmatched junction bases: 5. The length of the CDR3 is 16 residues. Germline values: CDR1 SGHNT, CDR2 YENEEA. The DNA of the CDR3 is TGTGCCAGCAGCTTAGAGGGGGACAGGGGGCCCCATGAGCAGTTCTTC. It encodes CASSLEGDRGPHEQFF.

The CDR3 region has the DNA TGTGCCAGCAGCCCGGGACTTCCTAGCTCCTACGAGCAGTACTTC. It specifies CASSPGLPSSYEQYF. The chain carries TRBV5-6 and TRBJ2-7; tentative D call: TRBD2 (6 bases). The V end was cut by 4 bases, the J end by 0 bases, with 14 bases between. CDR1 and CDR2 (germline): SGHDT, YYEEEE. The CDR3 covers 15 residues.

The chain carries TRBV27 and TRBJ1-1; 9 positions agree with TRBD1. The junction had 12 bases not matched to a gene; V was cut back by 5 bases and J by 5 bases. This CDR3 has 16 amino acids. Germline loops: CDR1 MNHEY, CDR2 SMNVEV (reference sequence). CDR3 DNA: TGTGCCAGCAGTCCCCAACCCGGGACAGGGTTAACTGAAGCTTTCTTT. This codes for CASSPQPGTGLTEAFF.

The V call is TRBV18, the J call TRBJ2-7; 9 bases match TRBD1. The V segment lost 0 bases and the J segment 6 bases; nucleotides outside the gene matches: 6. CDR1 and CDR2 from the germline V gene are KGHSH and LQKENI. This CDR3 is built from 15 residues. CDR3 nucleotides: TGTGCCAGCTCACCACCGGGACAGGGTGTGCGCGAGCAGTACTTC. Translating it yields CASSPPGQGVREQYF.

The chain employs TRBV2 and TRBJ2-7; a weak D match, TRBD2 (6 bases). This CDR3 is built from 15 residues. CDR1 SNHLY and CDR2 FYNNEI come from the germline V gene. V lost 6 bases, J lost 3 bases, and 18 bases lay in between. The CDR3 spells CASRFSGDVNYEQYF. In DNA form, the CDR3 reads TGTGCCAGCAGATTTAGCGGAGATGTAAACTACGAGCAGTACTTC.

Here the CDR3 reads CAWSVSAFRGYTF. The CDR3 region has the DNA TGTGCCTGGAGTGTGAGCGCATTTAGGGGCTACACCTTC. The V call is TRBV30, the J call TRBJ1-2; D remains unclear. Germline CDR1 reads GTSNPN; CDR2 reads SVGIG (reference sequence). The CDR3 spans 13 residues. Between the trimmed V and J ends, which lost 0 bases and 8 bases, there was a span of 13 bases.